The 16 T cell receptor beta chains reported below all come from one sample, sequenced in a study of blood T cell repertoires in COVID-19. Measured with immunoSEQ multiplex PCR; TCRdb has only the in-frame clones, and not every one. The table records approximately 150,000 clones, 65% to 90% of them present only once. Sequencing was carried out using peripheral blood. These receptor sequences come from a man between 65 and 79 years old with acute or convalescent COVID-19.

This chain connects TRBV19 to TRBJ2-7; tentatively, D is TRBD2 (6 bases). Trimming left V 6 bases short and J 2 bases short, with 17 bases between. Germline CDR1 LNHDA, CDR2 SQIVND (reference sequence). The CDR3 is 15 amino acids. CDR3 protein: CASSSPGLQTYEQYF. CDR3 bases: TGTGCCAGTAGCTCCCCGGGACTGCAGACCTACGAGCAGTACTTC.

The chain uses TRBV28 and TRBJ1-5, with D perhaps TRBD1 (5 bases). The V end was cut by 5 bases, the J end by 9 bases, with 20 bases between. This CDR3 spans 15 amino acids. The germline gives CDR1 MDHEN, CDR2 SYDVKM. The CDR3 reads CASSPLSDSLGPQHF. Here the CDR3 DNA reads TGTGCCAGCAGTCCCCTCTCTGACAGTTTAGGGCCCCAGCATTTT.

This chain uses TRBV19 with TRBJ2-1, with a tentative D call TRBD1 (6 bases). The CDR3 runs to 15 residues. Trimming stripped 3 bases from V and 6 bases from J, with 15 bases between. CDR1 LNHDA and CDR2 SQIVND come from the germline V gene (reference sequence). The CDR3 reads CASSMRQGRPNEQFF. CDR3 DNA: TGTGCCAGTAGTATGAGGCAGGGGCGGCCCAATGAGCAGTTCTTC.

J is TRBJ2-1 and V is TRBV18; D possibly corresponds to TRBD2 (6 bases). CDR1 is KGHSH and CDR2 is LQKENI in the germline V gene. Trimming took 3 bases from V and 3 from J, leaving 12 bases between them. This CDR3 region has 15 residues. The CDR3 loop reads CASSPRADYYNEQFF. In nucleotides, the CDR3 is TGTGCCAGCTCACCTCGGGCGGACTACTACAATGAGCAGTTCTTC.

The gene calls are TRBV25-1 and TRBJ2-3, with TRBD2 matching over 9 bases. CDR3 size: 15 residues. The V segment lost 4 bases and the J segment 5 bases; nucleotides outside the gene matches: 7. The germline V gene encodes CDR1 MGHDK and CDR2 SYGVNS. The CDR3 protein is CASSAPSGEKDTQYF. The CDR3 DNA follows: TGTGCCAGCAGTGCGCCTAGCGGGGAAAAAGATACGCAGTATTTT.

This rearrangement joins TRBV14 to TRBJ2-3, with TRBD2 as a possible D gene (5 bases). Germline CDR1 and CDR2: SGHDN and FVKESK. The CDR3 runs to 12 residues. Trimming pared 4 bases from V and 9 bases from J, leaving 11 bases between. DNA of the CDR3: TGTGCCAGCAGCCCTCTCGGGATAACGCAGTATTTT. Translating it yields CASSPLGITQYF.

The chain couples TRBV30 to TRBJ2-6, with 12 bases that match TRBD2. Germline CDR1 reads GTSNPN; CDR2 reads SVGIG (reference sequence). The CDR3 is 16 residues long. Trimming cost V 3 bases and J 0 bases; bases outside gene matches: 0. The CDR3 DNA reads as TGTGCCTGGAGGACTAGCGGGAGCTCTGGGGCCAACGTCCTGACTTTC. Its translation: CAWRTSGSSGANVLTF.

J is TRBJ2-1 and V is TRBV27, with 7 nucleotides matching TRBD1. The V gene end was trimmed by 4 bases and the J gene end by 9 bases; junction bases not matched to a gene: 3. The germline V gene encodes CDR1 MNHEY and CDR2 SMNVEV (reference sequence). This CDR3 region has 12 residues. The CDR3 is CASSSGQSEQFF. The CDR3 DNA sequence: TGTGCCAGCAGTTCGGGACAGAGTGAGCAGTTCTTC.

The J gene is TRBJ2-5, the V gene TRBV6-5; 9 bases align to TRBD2. The CDR3 runs to 16 residues. Losses at the gene ends were 1 base for V and 1 base for J; bases not matched to a gene: 4. Germline V gives CDR1 MNHEY, CDR2 SVGAGI. CDR3 sequence reads: CASSYFASGTQETQYF. The CDR3 nucleotides read TGTGCCAGCAGTTACTTTGCTAGCGGGACCCAAGAGACCCAGTACTTC.

The chain uses TRBV6-2 or TRBV6-3 and TRBJ2-3; 7 positions match TRBD2. CDR3 size: 15 residues. Trimming took 5 bases from V and 3 from J; bases not matched to a gene: 8. CDR1 is MNHEY, CDR2 SVGEGT, per germline. Here the CDR3 reads CASSGRAFGTDTQYF. DNA for the CDR3: TGTGCCAGCAGTGGGAGGGCCTTTGGGACAGATACGCAGTATTTT.

This sequence joins TRBV5-1 and TRBJ1-3; no firm D call. V shed 0 bases and J shed 2 bases, with 6 bases lying between them. The CDR3 contains 14 residues. CDR1 SGHRS and CDR2 YFSETQ come from the germline V gene. CDR3 DNA: TGCGCCAGCAGCTTGGACGGGGCTGGAAACACCATATATTTT. This translates into CASSLDGAGNTIYF.

The sample holds a few counts of this clone. The chain uses TRBV6-5 and TRBJ1-1; D may be TRBD1 (6 bases). The CDR3 sequence is 15 residues long. Germline V gene sequence: CDR1 MNHEY, CDR2 SVGAGI. The V gene lost 7 bases and the J gene lost 0 bases, with 15 bases spanning the gap. The CDR3 loop reads CASTNEAGVNTEAFF. In DNA, the CDR3 is TGTGCCAGCACCAACGAGGCAGGGGTGAACACTGAAGCTTTCTTT.

The J gene is TRBJ1-6, the V gene TRBV18; D not resolved. The CDR3 covers 13 residues. V was clipped by 3 bases and J by 6 bases, with 6 bases between them. Germline CDR1 KGHSH, CDR2 LQKENI. The CDR3 is CASSPQANSPLHF. DNA of the CDR3: TGTGCCAGCTCACCGCAGGCTAATTCACCCCTCCACTTT.

The rearrangement uses TRBV9 and TRBJ2-3; possible D gene TRBD2, 8 bases. The CDR3 runs 15 residues. Germline CDR1 SGDLS, CDR2 YYNGEE. Deletions cut 3 bases from V and 8 bases from J, with 19 bases between. CDR3 protein: CASSAPGLGGSTQYF. CDR3 nucleotide sequence: TGTGCCAGCAGCGCCCCGGGACTAGGGGGCAGTACGCAGTATTTT.

The chain couples TRBV5-1 to TRBJ2-1, with D uncertain. This CDR3 spans 11 amino acids. With 0 bases removed from V and 9 bases from J, the gap between germline ends came to 4 bases. Germline CDR1 is SGHRS and CDR2 is YFSETQ. Here the CDR3 reads CASSLGGEQFF. CDR3 bases: TGCGCCAGCAGCTTGGGAGGTGAGCAGTTCTTC.

V usage is TRBV2 and J usage is TRBJ2-7; 11 bases are a match to TRBD2. This CDR3 is 15 amino acids long. Germline trimming cut 5 bases from V and 2 bases from J; bases unmatched to any gene: 5. CDR1 SNHLY and CDR2 FYNNEI come from the germline V gene. Written as DNA, the CDR3 is TGTGCCAGCAGTTTGACTAGCGGGACCGCCTACGAGCAGTACTTC. Translation gives CASSLTSGTAYEQYF.